A single sample is the source of the 22 T cell receptor beta chains below, sequenced in a study of cytomegalovirus exposure and HLA in healthy donors. PCR employed 60 Vbeta and 13 Jbeta primers. The data were produced by immunoSEQ multiplex PCR, yet TCRdb's version contains in-frame clones alone and is incomplete. The sample contains some 57,000 clones, over 60% of which appear only once. Sequencing was done on a sample of PBMCs. All receptors derive from a woman in her 30s in good health and CMV-seronegative.

Comment on this clone: One end of the junction fails to match germline, which may point to a read error. The J gene is TRBJ2-5, the V gene TRBV7-9, with TRBD2 matching 7 bases. Germline V gene lookup returns CDR1 SEHNR and CDR2 FQNEAQ (reference sequence). CDR3 length: 17 amino acids. The CDR3 nucleotides are TGTTCCAGCAGCTTGCGTGTAGTGGGGGGGTCTCAAGAGACCCAGTACTTC. Encoded protein: CSSSLRVVGGSQETQYF.

The V gene is TRBV25-1, the J gene TRBJ2-2, with TRBD2 as a possible D gene (6 bases). This CDR3 comprises 15 residues. Germline V lookup: CDR1 MGHDK, CDR2 SYGVNS. With 4 bases removed from V and 0 bases from J, the gap between germline ends came to 9 bases. In nucleotides, the CDR3 is TGTGCCAGCAGTGTGCTAGCGTCGAACACCGGGGAGCTGTTTTTT. This translates into CASSVLASNTGELFF.

The J gene is TRBJ2-3, the V gene TRBV5-6, with a weak D call TRBD2 (6 bases). The V gene's germline CDR1 is SGHDT and CDR2 YYEEEE. V gave up 4 bases and J gave up 4 bases, with 16 bases separating them. CDR3 size: 15 residues. CDR3 amino acids: CASSLPSREADTQYF. The DNA of the CDR3 is TGTGCCAGCAGCCTTCCCTCGAGGGAGGCAGATACGCAGTATTTT.

The chain couples TRBV11-2 to TRBJ2-2, with TRBD1 identical over 10 bases. CDR1 and CDR2 from the germline V gene are SGHAT and FQNNGV. The CDR3 length is 16 residues. V shed 3 bases and J 6 bases; nucleotides not matched to a gene: 7. The CDR3 nucleotides are TGTGCCAGCAGCTTTACCGGGACAGGGGTGGCCGGGGAGCTGTTTTTT. This gives the protein CASSFTGTGVAGELFF.

The chain has TRBV11-2 and TRBJ2-7, with D possibly TRBD2 on 6 matching bases. The CDR3 totals 14 residues. Germline V lookup: CDR1 SGHAT, CDR2 FQNNGV. The V end was cut by 1 base, the J end by 5 bases, with 12 bases between. Here the CDR3 reads CASSLAGAGNEQYF. CDR3 sequence (DNA): TGTGCCAGCAGCTTAGCGGGAGCCGGGAACGAGCAGTACTTC.

CDR3 region: CASSQGFGETQYF. The CDR3 DNA reads TGTGCCAGCTCCCAGGGTTTCGGAGAGACCCAGTACTTC. The rearrangement links TRBV18 to TRBJ2-5; perhaps TRBD1 as D (5 bases). The CDR3 extends over 13 amino acids. Germline CDR1 reads KGHSH; CDR2 reads LQKENI. Trimming removed 6 bases at V and 4 bases at J, with 12 bases between.

This clone was observed a single time. The chain recombines TRBV7-2 with TRBJ2-6, with unresolved D. V was shortened by 2 bases and J by 0 bases, with 8 bases between the two germline ends. CDR1 is SGHTA, CDR2 FQGNSA, per germline. The CDR3 runs to 16 residues. For the CDR3, the DNA is TGTGCCAGCAGCTTACGGTCTGGCTCTGGGGCCAACGTCCTGACTTTC. Protein product: CASSLRSGSGANVLTF.

This rearrangement joins TRBV6-5 to TRBJ1-1; TRBD1 might be the D (5 bases). The CDR3 loop spans 14 amino acids. Trimming removed 5 bases from V and 1 base from J, with 11 bases in between. The germline V gene has CDR1 MNHEY and CDR2 SVGAGI. As DNA, the CDR3 is TGTGCCAGCAGTGAGAACAGGCAGAACACTGAAGCTTTCTTT. As protein: CASSENRQNTEAFF.

The V and J genes are TRBV30 and TRBJ1-5, with 8 bases that match TRBD1. The CDR3 has 15 residues. The J segment lost 3 bases and the V segment lost 2 bases, leaving 6 bases of the junction unmatched. The germline V gene encodes CDR1 GTSNPN and CDR2 SVGIG (reference sequence). The CDR3 DNA sequence: TGTGCCTGGAGTTCACGACAGGGGAACAATCAGCCCCAGCATTTT. It is translated as CAWSSRQGNNQPQHF.

The chain recombines TRBV11-3 with TRBJ2-1; 11 nucleotides match TRBD2. Germline trimming cut 5 bases from V and 8 bases from J; bases unmatched to any gene: 14. The V gene's germline CDR1 is SGHNT and CDR2 YENEEA. The CDR3 totals 17 residues. CDR3 sequence reads: CASSPEGGTSGHHEQFF. The CDR3, as DNA: TGTGCCAGCAGCCCCGAGGGCGGGACTAGCGGCCATCATGAGCAGTTCTTC.

V usage is TRBV7-9 and J usage is TRBJ2-4; unclear D gene. Germline CDR1 is SEHNR and CDR2 is FQNEAQ (reference sequence). The CDR3 is 13 amino acids. Trimming left V 1 base short and J 12 bases short, with 13 bases between. CDR3 region: CASSLELKRAQYF. The CDR3, as DNA: TGTGCCAGCAGCTTAGAGTTAAAACGAGCTCAGTACTTC.

The chain carries TRBV6-5 and TRBJ2-7, with 7 bases aligning to TRBD2. The CDR3 length is 12 residues. The V segment lost 5 bases and the J segment 7 bases; nucleotides outside the gene matches: 5. CDR1 and CDR2 (germline): MNHEY, SVGAGI. CDR3 residues: CASSPPGGEQYF. CDR3 nucleotide sequence: TGTGCCAGCAGTCCACCCGGGGGGGAGCAGTACTTC.

CDR3 sequence (DNA): TGTGCCTGGAGGTCCCCCGGGACAGGGGCCAGCACCATATATTTT. This gives the protein CAWRSPGTGASTIYF. The rearrangement links TRBV30 to TRBJ1-3; 10 nucleotides match TRBD1. V was clipped by 3 bases and J by 9 bases; unmatched bases: 11. Germline V gives CDR1 GTSNPN, CDR2 SVGIG (reference sequence). The CDR3 runs 15 residues.

The chain couples TRBV7-2 to TRBJ2-2, with D possibly TRBD1 on 6 matching bases. The CDR3 extends over 14 amino acids. The germline CDR1 and CDR2 sequences are SGHTA and FQGNSA. Trimming stripped 1 base from V and 6 bases from J, with 9 bases between. CDR3: CASSLGGGAGELFF. The CDR3, as DNA: TGTGCCAGCAGCTTAGGAGGGGGTGCCGGGGAGCTGTTTTTT.

The chain links TRBV18 to TRBJ2-5; possible D gene TRBD1, 6 bases. Germline lookup yields CDR1 KGHSH and CDR2 LQKENI. The CDR3 consists of 14 residues. The V and J ends lost 3 bases and 2 bases respectively, with 10 bases between them. The CDR3 region is CASSPLGGQETQYF. Here the CDR3 DNA reads TGTGCCAGCTCACCGTTAGGGGGACAAGAGACCCAGTACTTC.

A single count supports this clone. The chain combines TRBV6-6 with TRBJ2-3, with D unresolved. The V and J ends lost 2 bases and 0 bases respectively, with 6 bases between them. From germline, CDR1 is MNHNY and CDR2 SVGAGI (reference sequence). CDR3 size: 14 residues. Written as DNA, the CDR3 is TGTGCCAGCAGTTACGCCAGAAGCACAGATACGCAGTATTTT. Translated: CASSYARSTDTQYF.

The CDR3: CASSRRTASTNEKLFF. CDR3 coding DNA: TGTGCCAGCAGCCGCAGGACAGCCTCAACTAATGAAAAACTGTTTTTT. V usage is TRBV11-1 and J usage is TRBJ1-4; weak D call: TRBD1 (6 bases). CDR1 SGHAT and CDR2 FQDESV come from the germline V gene (reference sequence). V was trimmed by 5 bases and J by 0 bases, leaving 13 bases between them. CDR3 length: 16 amino acids.

The rearrangement uses TRBV28 and TRBJ2-2; 7 bases are shared with TRBD1. J gave up 6 bases and V 6 bases, and 7 bases lay outside the gene matches. The CDR3 runs 14 residues. From germline, CDR1 is MDHEN and CDR2 SYDVKM. The CDR3, as DNA: TGTGCCAGCAGCACAGGGGTTAGGGCCGGGGAGCTGTTTTTT. Protein: CASSTGVRAGELFF.

This clone turned up a few times. The genes are TRBV7-8 and TRBJ1-3; 9 bases match TRBD1. From germline, CDR1 is SGHVS and CDR2 FQNEAQ. V trimming: 3 bases; J trimming: 6 bases; junction bases outside the gene matches: 3. CDR3 length: 14 amino acids. The CDR3 DNA reads as TGTGCCAGCAGCTTTGACAGGGGGGAAAACACCATATATTTT. This sequence encodes CASSFDRGENTIYF.

J is TRBJ1-4 and V is TRBV9; D is possibly TRBD1 (6 bases). Germline assignment: CDR1 SGDLS and CDR2 YYNGEE. Trimming left V 0 bases short and J 0 bases short, with 18 bases between. This CDR3 is built from 19 residues. CDR3 residues: CASSVGGGAGQATNEKLFF. DNA of the CDR3: TGTGCCAGCAGCGTAGGAGGGGGGGCAGGGCAGGCAACTAATGAAAAACTGTTTTTT.

The chain carries TRBV6-4 and TRBJ2-2, with 7 nucleotides matching TRBD2. The CDR3 contains 15 residues. Trimming at V came to 3 bases and at J to 3 bases, leaving 4 bases not matched to a gene. The germline gives CDR1 MRHNA, CDR2 SNTAGT. The DNA of the CDR3 is TGTGCCAGCAGTGATGGGGGGGGTTACACCGGGGAGCTGTTTTTT. This sequence encodes CASSDGGGYTGELFF.

J is TRBJ2-1 and V is TRBV27; TRBD2 aligns across 7 bases. The V segment lost 5 bases and the J segment 10 bases; nucleotides outside the gene matches: 17. The CDR3 is 16 residues long. Per germline, CDR1 MNHEY and CDR2 SMNVEV (reference sequence). The CDR3 DNA sequence: TGTGCCAGCAGTGCTATCCGGGACTATAGTGCGTGGGAGCAGTTCTTC. Encoded protein: CASSAIRDYSAWEQFF.